Listed below are T cell receptor beta chains from one sample, sequenced in a study of T cell responses to AZD1222 COVID-19 vaccine. Method: immunoSEQ multiplex PCR; TCRdb's copy keeps in-frame clones and lacks some. Of about 85,000 clones in the sample, about 86% were seen once. Sample: peripheral blood, taken on day 0 of AZD1222 vaccination. Every receptor here comes from an adult in good health. CDR3s include the opening cysteine and the closing phenylalanine or tryptophan. The D gene is left open where the match is weak. The size field is filled for only some rows; it gives once, few, many or a size class.

v_call,d_call,j_call,clone_size,cdr3_aa,cdr3_nt
TRBV18,.,TRBJ1-1,.,CASSPGIDTEAFF,TGTGCCAGCTCACCAGGTATCGACACTGAAGCTTTCTTT
TRBV28,.,TRBJ2-7,.,CASSSVPYEQYF,TGTGCCAGCAGTTCCGTTCCCTACGAGCAGTACTTC
TRBV18,TRBD1,TRBJ1-1,.,CASSLTTGGAGTEAFF,TGTGCCAGCTCACTAACTACAGGGGGCGCGGGCACTGAAGCTTTCTTT
TRBV10-3,TRBD1,TRBJ1-1,.,CAISEGGSQGATEAFF,TGTGCCATCAGTGAGGGGGGTTCTCAGGGGGCCACTGAAGCTTTCTTT
TRBV14,.,TRBJ2-5,once,CASSLGVTQYF,TGTGCCAGCAGCCTAGGGGTGACCCAGTACTTC
TRBV19,TRBD1,TRBJ1-2,.,CASSMGQSAGGYTF,TGTGCCAGTAGTATGGGACAGTCTGCGGGCGGCTACACCTTC
TRBV29-1,.,TRBJ2-3,.,CSVDGGADTQYF,TGCAGCGTTGATGGTGGGGCAGATACGCAGTATTTT
TRBV10-3,TRBD1,TRBJ2-2,once,CATGDREVSGELFF,TGTGCCACCGGGGACAGGGAAGTGTCCGGGGAGCTGTTTTTT
TRBV5-1,.,TRBJ2-7,.,CASRYALAEGNEQYF,TGCGCCAGCCGATACGCGTTAGCGGAGGGGAACGAGCAGTACTTC
TRBV7-2,.,TRBJ1-3,.,CASSTAGTRSYF,TGTGCCAGCAGCACCGCCGGGACCCGCTCATATTTT
TRBV28,.,TRBJ1-3,.,CASEGAGNTIYF,TGTGCCAGCGAGGGGGCTGGAAACACCATATATTTT
TRBV30,.,TRBJ2-5,.,CAWGRLADGRGTQYF,TGTGCCTGGGGTCGCCTAGCAGACGGAAGGGGGACCCAGTACTTC
TRBV18,.,TRBJ1-2,.,CASSQLPLSPVPNYGYTF,TGTGCCAGCTCACAACTACCCCTCTCTCCGGTACCTAACTATGGCTACACCTTC
TRBV30,.,TRBJ2-1,.,CAWSAGTDYNEQFF,TGTGCCTGGAGTGCCGGGACGGATTACAATGAGCAGTTCTTC
TRBV5-4,.,TRBJ1-1,.,CASSTGSMNTEAFF,TGTGCCAGCAGCACAGGGTCTATGAACACTGAAGCTTTCTTT
TRBV7-3,.,TRBJ2-1,.,CASSSWTNNEQFF,TGTGCCAGCAGCTCCTGGACAAACAATGAGCAGTTCTTC
TRBV4-1,TRBD2,TRBJ2-7,.,CASSPIRGAGAETYEQYF,TGCGCCAGCAGCCCCATCCGGGGCGCGGGAGCGGAGACCTACGAGCAGTACTTC
TRBV7-9,.,TRBJ2-7,large,CASSRNTYEQYF,TGTGCCAGCAGCCGGAACACCTACGAGCAGTACTTC
TRBV6-5,.,TRBJ1-1,.,CASRPGRGNTEAFF,TGTGCCAGCAGACCGGGAAGGGGGAACACTGAAGCTTTCTTT
TRBV6-5,.,TRBJ1-2,.,CASSYLGTTGRDGYTF,TGTGCCAGCAGTTACTTGGGGACGACAGGTCGGGACGGCTACACCTTC
TRBV25-1,TRBD1,TRBJ1-6,.,CASGQTGANSPLHF,TGTGCCAGCGGCCAGACAGGGGCTAATTCACCCCTCCACTTT
TRBV5-1,.,TRBJ2-2,.,CASSSRDTGELFF,TGCGCCAGCAGCTCTCGGGACACCGGGGAGCTGTTTTTT
TRBV3-1/TRBV3-2,TRBD1,TRBJ1-4,.,CASSTPGTGTEKLFF,TGTGCCAGCAGCACTCCCGGGACAGGGACCGAAAAACTGTTTTTT
TRBV6-6,TRBD1,TRBJ2-1,.,CASSSRQGADEQFF,TGTGCCAGCAGTTCCAGACAGGGGGCGGATGAGCAGTTCTTC
TRBV6-5,TRBD1,TRBJ1-1,.,CASSRDRDTEAFF,TGTGCCAGCAGTCGGGACAGAGACACTGAAGCTTTCTTT
TRBV24-1,.,TRBJ2-7,.,CATSGVKGQGEQYF,TGTGCCACCAGTGGGGTCAAGGGCCAAGGCGAGCAGTACTTC
TRBV27,.,TRBJ1-2,.,CASRRGDYGYTF,TGTGCCAGCAGGAGGGGGGACTATGGCTACACCTTC
TRBV7-2,TRBD1,TRBJ1-4,.,CASSLRRDRNEKLFF,TGTGCCAGCAGCTTACGAAGGGACAGAAATGAAAAACTGTTTTTT
TRBV7-2,.,TRBJ2-4,.,CASSPQGERNIQYF,TGTGCCAGCAGCCCCCAGGGTGAAAGGAACATTCAGTACTTC
TRBV2,TRBD1,TRBJ1-5,.,CASVGQGGSQPQHF,TGTGCCAGCGTTGGACAGGGTGGATCCCAGCCCCAGCATTTT
TRBV5-4,.,TRBJ2-2,.,CASSTRLANTGELFF,TGTGCCAGCAGCACTAGGCTAGCGAACACCGGGGAGCTGTTTTTT
TRBV24-1,TRBD1,TRBJ2-2,.,CATGAETGSAGELFF,TGTGCCACCGGGGCTGAGACAGGGTCGGCCGGGGAGCTGTTTTTT